The T cell receptor (beta chain) under discussion was sequenced for a study of cytomegalovirus exposure and HLA in healthy donors (dated by TCRdb to the late 2010s). At the level of the whole study: An earlier analysis of approximately 550 of the donors reported roughly 270 Gb of sequence data and some 120 million unique TCR beta sequences from 150 million to 200 million T cells. The study profiled the T cell repertoires of 550 to 700 subjects by immunosequencing and related them to cytomegalovirus serostatus. HLA typing covered class I and class II loci at four-digit resolution. In an earlier analysis of a few hundred of the donors, high-throughput TCR beta sequencing was used to judge whether each TCR beta V gene segment behaved as functional or pseudogenic. The study combined high-throughput TCR immunosequencing, statistical association of individual TCRs with disease status, and machine learning to predict cytomegalovirus infection status. All discovery cohort repertoires had been generated using a single sequencing platform. A later analysis re-analyzed previously published TCR beta repertoires from 550 to 700 donors and added high-resolution HLA genotyping to study TCR occurrence patterns. The aim of the study was to test whether cataloging public T cell receptors could identify signatures of past pathogen exposure. The number of typed donors differed by locus: 629-630 for A, B, C, DRB1 and DQB1; some 500 for DQA1; approximately 610 for DPA1; and 400 to 480 for DPB1. Along with the approximately 700-subject first cohort, a separate validation cohort of over 90 different subjects was used. About 320 gigabases of sequencing data and 70 million to 85 million unique TCR sequences were included in an early release covering under 650 HLA-typed donors. The later analysis used no new phenotypic data to find candidate immune exposures, relying instead on TCR beta sequences and their occurrence across donors. Alongside the repertoire data, information on donor age, sex, ethnicity and CMV serostatus was compiled. Four to six DR-DQ haplotypes were handled as single units for association and clustering because linkage in the cohort was strong. Among the roughly 390 genotyped donors, approximately 82% belonged to the genetic ancestry cluster associated with self-reported Caucasian donors. Genome-wide SNP genotypes for about 60% of the roughly 700 donors were used in a later genetic analysis, which treated that subset as a discovery cohort. Among roughly 400 genotyped donors of the cohort, an average of around 240,000 unique TCR beta nucleotide sequences were sequenced per donor, about a sixth of them non-productive. Broader findings and caveats from the paper: The 87-base-pair reads could not distinguish some IMGT-functional V segments, including TRBV6-2 and TRBV6-3, so those segments were excluded. The presence/absence analyses assumed that sequencing depth was roughly uniform across donors, and that assumption may not be true. Most CMV-associated TCR beta chains appeared to be HLA-restricted in a later analysis, and the HLA associations seemed to be driven largely by CMV exposure. Because some donors lacked HLA typing at each locus, the association tests relied only on the typed subset. At a false discovery rate of 0.05, a later analysis linked some 17,000 TCR beta sequences to specific HLA alleles. The classifier was reported to diagnose cytomegalovirus status with high specificity and sensitivity in both the original cohort and the validation cohort. The authors suggested that the approach could potentially be extended to other disease states and immunological phenotypes. A few of the identified cytomegalovirus-associated TCR beta chains were confirmed in vitro to be specific for cytomegalovirus antigens. In a later analysis, several top co-occurrence clusters were reported to appear linked to parvovirus B19, influenza, CMV and Epstein-Barr virus. An association between a missense DCLRE1C variant and V-gene and J-gene trimming of TCR beta chains was found in a later genetic analysis and replicated in an independent cohort. In the study, some 180 TCR beta chains were listed as associated with cytomegalovirus. The only immune exposure information available for the cohort was CMV serostatus. According to a later genetic analysis, donors in an Asian-associated ancestry cluster had fewer N-insertions in productive TCRs than the approximately 670-donor mean. Linkage disequilibrium might explain the correlated functional status among segregating V segments, but an unknown experimental factor could not be excluded. A later analysis found that HLA-associated TCR beta chains were more clonally expanded and had lower generation probabilities than equally common non-associated chains. Because counts were too low, some 17 rarely observed V segments, including chromosome 9 orphons, were excluded from the earlier analysis of fewer than 650 of the donors. A further reported finding was that TCR beta sequences accurately predicted the HLA-A and HLA-B alleles for most subjects in the first cohort. In an earlier analysis of approximately 590 of the donors, most TCR beta V segments were observed in productive rearrangements about 90% or about 30% of the time, broadly matching IMGT annotations. Assigning TCR associations to individual alleles was difficult when HLA alleles, especially DR and DQ, strongly co-occurred. Most TCR sequences were observed very rarely across donors, whereas some public TCRs were present in many individuals. The cohort was sequenced for TCR beta chains only, and without alpha or paired-chain data the features that could be detected were limited. In a later analysis, TCR association rates were found to vary across HLA loci, with the most associated TCRs seen for DRB1 alleles and the fewest for HLA-C alleles. A cluster of highly shared sequence variants was judged likely to be a technical artifact of the sequencing pipeline.

The cohort consisted of 600 to 700 healthy bone marrow donors. All cohort members were sampled while nominally healthy, although unrecorded immune exposures were likely present. The donor was CMV seronegative and was included in the group of under 450 seronegative cohort members. Each donor provided a peripheral blood sample, and peripheral blood mononuclear cells were used for TCR beta sequencing. The Qiagen DNeasy Blood Extraction Kit was used to extract genomic DNA from the blood cell samples. In the case of this clone: Its antigen has not been determined. It has no much larger one-base neighbor in the sample; base qualities were not kept.

CDR1 and CDR2 are drawn from the germline V gene (reference sequence): LNHDA, SQIVND. Counted from cysteine to phenylalanine, this CDR3 has 16 amino acids. Only the CDR3 region is kept as DNA, spanning 48 bases read in frame from base 1. Trimming takes 8 bases off V and 2 bases off J; junction bases not matched to a gene: 11. The library was generated by the immunoSEQ multiplex PCR assay. A mixture of 60 forward primers for TCR Vbeta segments and 13 reverse primers for TCR Jbeta segments was used in the multiplex PCR. A multiplex PCR assay on genomic DNA amplified the CDR3 region of rearranged TCR beta genes. The Illumina HiSeq System was used to sequence the amplified TCR beta libraries as 87-base-pair reads. Per the authors' processing: Across the 640 or so repertoires, a later analysis counted 60 million to 90 million unique TCR beta chains, about 10 million of which were shared by at least two donors. Raw reads were error-corrected and collapsed into unique sequences by a nearest-neighbor algorithm in which closely related sequences were merged to remove PCR and sequencing errors. Alignment of CDR3 sequences to IMGT reference sequences was used to assign V, D and J gene segments. For a sequence to be retained, a match of at least six nucleotides to both a V gene segment and a J gene segment was required. A rearrangement counted as productive if the CDR3 had no stop codons and remained in frame with V and J, and every other rearrangement counted as non-productive. Following IMGT convention, CDR3 was defined as the stretch from the second conserved V-encoded cysteine to the conserved J-encoded phenylalanine. In an earlier analysis of approximately 500 of the donors, sequences lacking an unambiguous match to a single V gene segment were excluded. In an earlier analysis of a few hundred of the donors, V segments were called functional above 56.7% productive rearrangements and were called segregating when the between-donor standard deviation exceeded 5%. To diagnose cytomegalovirus status from the catalog of TCR beta chain sequences, a statistical classification framework was built. V and J gene assignment, in a later analysis, came from comparing TCR nucleotide sequences with IMGT/GENE-DB human TR gene sequences. A later analysis assigned CDR3 sequences and most-parsimonious VDJ recombination scenarios with the TCRdist pipeline. In a later analysis, every TCR beta chain was defined by the combination of its CDR3 amino acid sequence and its V-gene family, and reads without a unique V-gene family were dropped. To address suspected cross-contamination and a sequencing artifact, a later analysis removed under 600 highly shared, low-generation-probability nucleotide sequences. A later analysis calculated a clonal expansion index for each public chain from normalized within-repertoire ranks of inferred template counts. In a later analysis, generation probabilities were computed with a VDJ recombination model fitted to out-of-frame rearrangements, and the resulting probabilities were checked against IGoR. In a later analysis, TCR-TCR, TCR-HLA and TCR-CMV co-occurrence was scored with hypergeometric tests, and a repertoire-size bias correction was applied to TCR pairs. To estimate false discovery rates, a later analysis permuted the HLA or CMV assignments 20 times. In a later analysis, co-occurring TCRs were grouped with DBSCAN, and TCRdist sequence similarity was added when clustering was performed within HLA-allele-positive subsets. Repertoires with fewer than 30,000 or more than 120,000 public chains, plus five repertoires with anomalous nucleotide sharing, were excluded from co-occurrence clustering. Held by TCRdb, this immuneACCESS table contains in-frame sequences only and omits some clones. Under half of the omission traces to an unresolved V gene where checked; the cause of the rest is unknown. The V and J calls and clone size are taken from that table; D and trimming were inferred from the DNA. The sample table holds about 130,000 clones, of which approximately 81% were seen once. The ten largest clones add up to approximately 7.8% of the sample.

Sequencing input: PBMCs. The receptor comes from a male donor in good health and CMV-seronegative. The chain is assembled from TRBV19 and TRBJ2-7, and 11 junction bases match TRBD1. The CDR3: CASAGTGGIPPYEQYF. The bases read TGTGCCAGTGCCGGGACAGGGGGAATCCCACCCTACGAGCAGTACTTC.